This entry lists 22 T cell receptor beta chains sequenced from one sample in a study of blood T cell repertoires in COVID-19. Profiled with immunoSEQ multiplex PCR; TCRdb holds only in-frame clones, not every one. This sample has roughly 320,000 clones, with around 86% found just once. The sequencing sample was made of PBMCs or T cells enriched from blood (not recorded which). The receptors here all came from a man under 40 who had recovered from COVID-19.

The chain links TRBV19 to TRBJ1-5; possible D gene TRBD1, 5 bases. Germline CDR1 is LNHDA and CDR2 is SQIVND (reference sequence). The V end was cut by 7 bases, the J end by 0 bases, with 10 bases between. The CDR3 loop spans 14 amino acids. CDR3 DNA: TGTGCCAGTACAGGGTATTATAGCAATCAGCCCCAGCATTTT. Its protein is CASTGYYSNQPQHF.

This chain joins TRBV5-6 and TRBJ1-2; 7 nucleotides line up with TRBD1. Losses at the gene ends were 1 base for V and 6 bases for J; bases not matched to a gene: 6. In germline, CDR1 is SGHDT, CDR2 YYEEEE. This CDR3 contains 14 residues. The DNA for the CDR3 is TGTGCCAGCAGCTTGAGGGGCAGGGGGAATGGCTACACCTTC. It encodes CASSLRGRGNGYTF.

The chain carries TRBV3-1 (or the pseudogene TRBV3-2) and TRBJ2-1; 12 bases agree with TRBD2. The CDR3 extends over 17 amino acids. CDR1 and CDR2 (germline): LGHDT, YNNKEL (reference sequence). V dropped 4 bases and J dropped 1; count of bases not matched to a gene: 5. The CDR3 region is CASSPLLAGGSYNEQFF. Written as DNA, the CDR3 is TGTGCCAGCAGCCCCTTACTAGCGGGAGGTTCCTACAATGAGCAGTTCTTC.

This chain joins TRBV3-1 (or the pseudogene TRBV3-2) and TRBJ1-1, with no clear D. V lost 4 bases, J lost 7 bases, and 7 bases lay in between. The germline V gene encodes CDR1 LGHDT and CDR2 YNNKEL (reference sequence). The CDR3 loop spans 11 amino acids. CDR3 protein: CASSLLSEAFF. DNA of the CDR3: TGTGCCAGCAGCCTCCTAAGTGAAGCTTTCTTT.

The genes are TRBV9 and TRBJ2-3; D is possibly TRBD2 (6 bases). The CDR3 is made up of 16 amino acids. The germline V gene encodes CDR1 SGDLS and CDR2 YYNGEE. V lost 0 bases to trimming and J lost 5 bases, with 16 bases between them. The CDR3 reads CASSVVAGSHLDTQYF. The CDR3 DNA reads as TGTGCCAGCAGCGTAGTGGCGGGGTCGCATCTAGATACGCAGTATTTT.

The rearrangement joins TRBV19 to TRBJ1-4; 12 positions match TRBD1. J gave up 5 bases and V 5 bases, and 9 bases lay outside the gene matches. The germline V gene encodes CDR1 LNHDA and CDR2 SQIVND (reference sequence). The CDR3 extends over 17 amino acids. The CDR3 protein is CASSAGTGGLWNEKLFF. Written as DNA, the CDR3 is TGTGCCAGTAGTGCCGGGACAGGGGGCCTATGGAATGAAAAACTGTTTTTT.

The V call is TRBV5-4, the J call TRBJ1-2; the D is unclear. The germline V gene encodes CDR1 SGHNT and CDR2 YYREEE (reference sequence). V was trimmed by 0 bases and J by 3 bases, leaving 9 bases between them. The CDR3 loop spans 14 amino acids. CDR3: CASSLGGQDYGYTF. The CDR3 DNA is TGTGCCAGCAGCTTGGGAGGGCAGGACTATGGCTACACCTTC.

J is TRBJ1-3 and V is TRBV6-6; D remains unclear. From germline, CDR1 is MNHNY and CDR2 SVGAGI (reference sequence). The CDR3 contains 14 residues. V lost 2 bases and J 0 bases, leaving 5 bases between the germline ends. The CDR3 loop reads CASSYDYSGNTIYF. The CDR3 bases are TGTGCCAGCAGTTACGACTACTCTGGAAACACCATATATTTT.

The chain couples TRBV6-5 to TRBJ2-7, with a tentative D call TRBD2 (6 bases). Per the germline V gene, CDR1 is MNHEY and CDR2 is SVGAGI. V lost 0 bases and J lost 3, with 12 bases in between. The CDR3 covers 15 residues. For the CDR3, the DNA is TGTGCCAGCAGTTACTCACGGGGGTTCATCTACGAGCAGTACTTC. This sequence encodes CASSYSRGFIYEQYF.

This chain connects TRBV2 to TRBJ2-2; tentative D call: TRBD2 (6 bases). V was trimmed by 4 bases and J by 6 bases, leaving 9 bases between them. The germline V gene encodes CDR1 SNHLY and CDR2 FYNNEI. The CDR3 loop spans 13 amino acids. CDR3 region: CASSGLVSGELFF. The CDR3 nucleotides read TGTGCCAGCAGTGGACTAGTTTCCGGGGAGCTGTTTTTT.

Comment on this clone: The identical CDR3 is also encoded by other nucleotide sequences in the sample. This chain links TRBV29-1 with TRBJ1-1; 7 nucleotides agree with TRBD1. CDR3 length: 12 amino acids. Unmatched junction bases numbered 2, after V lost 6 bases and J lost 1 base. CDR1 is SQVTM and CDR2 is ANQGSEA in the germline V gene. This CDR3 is CSVDRRNTEAFF. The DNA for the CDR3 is TGCAGCGTGGACAGGCGGAACACTGAAGCTTTCTTT.

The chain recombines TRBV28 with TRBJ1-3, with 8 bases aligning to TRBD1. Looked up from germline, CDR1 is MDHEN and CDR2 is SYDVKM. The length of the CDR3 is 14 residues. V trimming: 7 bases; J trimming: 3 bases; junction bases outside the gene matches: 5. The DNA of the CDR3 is TGTGCCAGCAATGCAGGGGGCGGTGGAAACACCATATATTTT. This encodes CASNAGGGGNTIYF. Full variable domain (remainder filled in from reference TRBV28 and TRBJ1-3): DVKVTQSSRYLVKRTGEKVFLECVQDMDHENMFWYRQDPGLGLRLIYFSYDVKMKEKGDIPEGYSVSREKKERFSLILESASTNQTSMYLCASNAGGGGNTIYFGEGSWLTVV.

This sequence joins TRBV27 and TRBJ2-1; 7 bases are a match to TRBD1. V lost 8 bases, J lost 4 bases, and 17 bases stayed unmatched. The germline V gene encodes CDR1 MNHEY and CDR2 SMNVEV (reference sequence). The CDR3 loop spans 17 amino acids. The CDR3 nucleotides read TGTGCCAGCCGCTTTCGGATGGGACAGAGCCCTTACAATGAGCAGTTCTTC. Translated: CASRFRMGQSPYNEQFF.

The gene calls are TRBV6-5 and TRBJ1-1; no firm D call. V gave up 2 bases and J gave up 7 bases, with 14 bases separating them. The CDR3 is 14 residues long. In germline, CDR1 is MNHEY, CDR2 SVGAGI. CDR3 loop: CASSYNARENEAFF. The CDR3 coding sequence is TGTGCCAGCAGTTACAACGCGAGGGAAAATGAAGCTTTCTTT.

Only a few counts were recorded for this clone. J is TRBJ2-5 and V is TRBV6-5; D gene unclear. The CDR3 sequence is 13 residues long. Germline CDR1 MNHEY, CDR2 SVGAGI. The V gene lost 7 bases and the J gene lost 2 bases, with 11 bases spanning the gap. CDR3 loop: CASKEWAQETQYF. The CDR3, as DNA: TGTGCCAGCAAAGAGTGGGCGCAAGAGACCCAGTACTTC.

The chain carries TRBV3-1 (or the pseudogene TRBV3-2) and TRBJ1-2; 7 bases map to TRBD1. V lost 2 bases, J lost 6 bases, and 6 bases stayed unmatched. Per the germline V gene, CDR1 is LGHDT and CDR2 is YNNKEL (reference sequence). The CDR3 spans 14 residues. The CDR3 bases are TGTGCCAGCAGCCAATCAATTACAGGGGATGGCTACACCTTC. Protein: CASSQSITGDGYTF.

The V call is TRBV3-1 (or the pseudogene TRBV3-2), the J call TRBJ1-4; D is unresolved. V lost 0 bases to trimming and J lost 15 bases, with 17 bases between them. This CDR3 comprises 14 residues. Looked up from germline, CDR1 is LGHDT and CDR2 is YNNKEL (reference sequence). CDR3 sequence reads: CASSQDLRASTVFF. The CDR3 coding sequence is TGTGCCAGCAGCCAAGATCTGCGAGCGTCCACGGTGTTTTTT.

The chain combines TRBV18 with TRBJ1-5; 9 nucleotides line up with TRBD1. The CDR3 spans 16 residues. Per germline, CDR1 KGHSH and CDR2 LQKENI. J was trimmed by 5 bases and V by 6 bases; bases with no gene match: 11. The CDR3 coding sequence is TGTGCCAGCTCTCGGGTGGGACAGGGAGTCGATCAGCCCCAGCATTTT. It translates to CASSRVGQGVDQPQHF.

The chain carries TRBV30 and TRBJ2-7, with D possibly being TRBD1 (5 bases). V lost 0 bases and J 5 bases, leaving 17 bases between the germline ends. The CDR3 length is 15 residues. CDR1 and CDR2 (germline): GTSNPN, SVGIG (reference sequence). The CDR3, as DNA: TGTGCCTGGAGTGTACTGGCAGGGAATTTCCACGAGCAGTACTTC. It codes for CAWSVLAGNFHEQYF.

CDR3 nucleotides: TGTGCCAGCAGTTTGACAGCCGCCTATGGCTACACCTTC. It encodes CASSLTAAYGYTF. The genes are TRBV6-5 and TRBJ1-2; D may be TRBD1 (5 bases). From germline, CDR1 is MNHEY and CDR2 SVGAGI. The CDR3 sequence is 13 residues long. Between the trimmed V and J ends, which lost 4 bases and 4 bases, there was a span of 10 bases.

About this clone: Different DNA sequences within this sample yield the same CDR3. CDR3 amino acids: CASSPGLAYEQYF. In nucleotides, the CDR3 is TGTGCCAGCAGTCCGGGACTAGCCTACGAGCAGTACTTC. The V call is TRBV12-3 or TRBV12-4, the J call TRBJ2-7; TRBD2 aligns across 8 bases. Trimming removed 5 bases from V and 2 bases from J; junction bases left unmatched: 2. The CDR3 loop spans 13 amino acids.

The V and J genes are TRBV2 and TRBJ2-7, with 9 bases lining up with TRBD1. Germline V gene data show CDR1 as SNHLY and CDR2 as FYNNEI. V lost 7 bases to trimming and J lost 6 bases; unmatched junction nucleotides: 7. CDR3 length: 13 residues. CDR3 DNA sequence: TGTGCCAGCAAGACCGGGACAGGGTTCGAGCAGTACTTC. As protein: CASKTGTGFEQYF.